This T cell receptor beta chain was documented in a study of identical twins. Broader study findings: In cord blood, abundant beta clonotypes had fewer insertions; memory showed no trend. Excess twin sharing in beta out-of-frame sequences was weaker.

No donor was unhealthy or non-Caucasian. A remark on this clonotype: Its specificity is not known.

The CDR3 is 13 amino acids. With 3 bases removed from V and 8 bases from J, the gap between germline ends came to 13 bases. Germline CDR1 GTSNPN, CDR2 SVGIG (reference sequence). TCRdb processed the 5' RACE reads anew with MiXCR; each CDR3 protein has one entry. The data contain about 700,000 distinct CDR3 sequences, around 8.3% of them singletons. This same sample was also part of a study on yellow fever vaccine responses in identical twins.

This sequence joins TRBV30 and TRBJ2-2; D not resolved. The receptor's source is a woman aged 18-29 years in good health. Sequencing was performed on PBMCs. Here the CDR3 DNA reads TGTGCCTGGAGGGGTCCAGGATCTGGGGAGCTGTTTTTT. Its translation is CAWRGPGSGELFF.